This T cell receptor (beta chain) was sequenced for a study of blood T cell repertoires in COVID-19. Study as a whole: Donors in the United States, Italy and Spain gave samples during acute or convalescent COVID-19. PBMCs, B-cell-depleted T cells, or T cells provided the cDNA or gDNA that made up the material.

Participants spanned ages about 18 to 95 years and resided in about 25 US areas. Clinical history as reported by participants underpinned cohort assignment. Profiling relied on immunoSEQ multiplex PCR, and the TCRdb table lists in-frame clones only, not all of them. In the table there are 310,000 or so clones, 89% of which are singletons. There are 14 residues in the CDR3. In germline, CDR1 is MNHEY, CDR2 SVGAGI. V dropped 7 bases and J dropped 5 bases, with 12 bases sitting between them. The chain combines TRBV6-5 with TRBJ1-6; D possibly corresponds to TRBD1 (6 bases). The source is a woman aged 40-49 years who had recovered from COVID-19. The specimen was PBMCs or T cells enriched from blood (not recorded which). CDR3 DNA: TGTGCCAGCACCAAGGACAGACATAATTCACCCCTCCACTTT. Its protein product is CASTKDRHNSPLHF.